Shown below are 8 T cell receptor beta chains from a single sample sequenced in a study of T cells after yellow fever vaccination. TCRdb analysed the 5' RACE reads with MiXCR anew, one entry per CDR3 protein. The repertoire holds 400,000 to 450,000 distinct CDR3 sequences, with 15% to 20% as singletons. Sequenced here: PBMCs, sampled before the yellow fever booster vaccination. Source of these receptors: a man aged 18 to 29 who received the YFV17D yellow fever vaccine.

This clonotype was seen at least ten times. The chain couples TRBV6-5 to TRBJ2-7, with no clear D. Germline CDR1 MNHEY, CDR2 SVGAGI. The V end was cut by 6 bases, the J end by 0 bases, with 15 bases between. This CDR3 is built from 15 residues. This chain's CDR3 is CASSRVNLGSYEQYF. DNA for the CDR3: TGTGCCAGCAGCCGAGTGAATCTTGGCTCCTACGAGCAGTACTTC.

This chain connects TRBV5-5 to TRBJ1-5, with a tentative D call TRBD1 (5 bases). The CDR3 length is 14 residues. Germline V gene sequence: CDR1 SGHKS, CDR2 YYEKEE (reference sequence). The ends were cut back, 2 bases at V and 5 bases at J, with 11 bases in the middle. CDR3 nucleotide sequence: TGTGCCAGCAGCTTAAGAGGGGATGATCAGCCCCAGCATTTT. This codes for CASSLRGDDQPQHF.

The V call is TRBV7-2, the J call TRBJ2-3; maybe TRBD2 (5 bases). The CDR3 consists of 15 residues. V was trimmed by 4 bases and J by 3 bases, leaving 14 bases between them. In germline, CDR1 is SGHTA, CDR2 FQGNSA. CDR3 nucleotide sequence: TGTGCCAGCAGCTCCCGTCGGGGTGCGACAGATACGCAGTATTTT. Translation gives CASSSRRGATDTQYF.

This chain uses TRBV10-3 with TRBJ2-7; no clear D. CDR3 length: 12 residues. Per germline, CDR1 ENHRY and CDR2 SYGVKD. V dropped 4 bases and J dropped 1 base, with 5 bases sitting between them. The CDR3 DNA reads TGTGCCATCAGTGCAGGTTCCTACGAGCAGTACGTC. Its protein product is CAISAGSYEQYV.

This CDR3 reads CASSSHRASGANVLTF. The CDR3 DNA reads TGCGCCAGCAGCTCCCACAGGGCTTCTGGGGCCAACGTCCTGACTTTC. The V call is TRBV4-1, the J call TRBJ2-6, with D perhaps matching TRBD1 (6 bases). Germline loops: CDR1 MGHRA, CDR2 YSYEKL. The length of the CDR3 is 16 residues. The germline V and J ends were trimmed by 5 bases and 1 base, with 12 bases remaining between them.

This clonotype was seen repeatedly, ten times or more. The chain employs TRBV12-3 or TRBV12-4 and TRBJ2-1; 9 bases are shared with TRBD1. The V and J ends lost 6 bases and 9 bases, in that order; junction bases with no gene match: 9. This CDR3 region has 14 residues. CDR3 DNA sequence: TGTGCCAGCAGAACGGACAGGGGTAGGCGTGAGCAGTTCTTC. It is translated as CASRTDRGRREQFF.

The chain links TRBV12-3 or TRBV12-4 to TRBJ1-2, with TRBD1 as a possible D gene (6 bases). The V end lost 7 bases, the J end lost 2 bases, and 14 bases lay between the germline ends. The CDR3 is 14 amino acids. DNA for the CDR3: TGTGCCAGCACCCCGAGGGGGACGAACTATGGCTACACCTTC. This translates into CASTPRGTNYGYTF.

This sequence joins TRBV20-1 and TRBJ2-7, with D perhaps TRBD1 or TRBD2 (5 bases each). V lost 5 bases, J lost 2 bases, and 10 bases lay in between. CDR1 and CDR2 from the germline V gene are DFQATT and SNEGSKA (reference sequence). The CDR3 is made up of 12 amino acids. The CDR3: CSAPGPAYEQYF. DNA of the CDR3: TGCAGTGCTCCGGGACCTGCCTACGAGCAGTACTTC.